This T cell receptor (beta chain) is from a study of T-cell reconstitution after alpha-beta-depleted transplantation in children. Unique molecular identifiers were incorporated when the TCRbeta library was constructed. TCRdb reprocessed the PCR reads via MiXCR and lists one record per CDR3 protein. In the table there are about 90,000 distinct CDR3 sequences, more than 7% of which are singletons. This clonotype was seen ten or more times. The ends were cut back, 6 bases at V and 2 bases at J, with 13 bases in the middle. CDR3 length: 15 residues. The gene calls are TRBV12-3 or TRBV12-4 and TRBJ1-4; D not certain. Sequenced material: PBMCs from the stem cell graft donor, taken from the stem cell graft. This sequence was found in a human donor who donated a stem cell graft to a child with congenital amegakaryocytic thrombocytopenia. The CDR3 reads CASRSDISTNEKLFF. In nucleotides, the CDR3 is TGTGCCAGCAGGTCTGACATTTCTACTAATGAAAAACTGTTTTTT.